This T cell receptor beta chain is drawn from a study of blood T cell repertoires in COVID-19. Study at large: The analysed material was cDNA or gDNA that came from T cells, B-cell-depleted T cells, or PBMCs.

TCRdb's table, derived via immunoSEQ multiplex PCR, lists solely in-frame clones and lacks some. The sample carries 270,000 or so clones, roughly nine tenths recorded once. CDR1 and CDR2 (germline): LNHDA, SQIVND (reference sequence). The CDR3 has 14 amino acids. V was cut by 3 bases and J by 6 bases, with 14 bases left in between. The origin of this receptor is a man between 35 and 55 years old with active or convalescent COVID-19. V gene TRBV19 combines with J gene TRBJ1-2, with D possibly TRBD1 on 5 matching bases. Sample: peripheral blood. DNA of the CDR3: TGTGCCAGTAGTATTAGGGCAGGGAGGGATGGCTACACCTTC. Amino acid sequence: CASSIRAGRDGYTF.